The 21 T cell receptor beta chains listed next were all sequenced from one sample in a study of regulatory T cells in long-lasting Graves disease (dated by TCRdb to the early 2020s). Library preparation was by multiplex PCR. Sequencing took place on an Illumina HiSeq 4000. To build TCR beta libraries, CDR3 regions were amplified by Arm-PCR using iRepertoire HTBI primers. In-frame beta chains were kept once TCRdb had trimmed the public reads at Q25 with fastp and called clones with MiXCR. Identical CDR3 proteins give one entry, which carries the most common genes and DNA. The sample data list fewer than 450,000 distinct CDR3 sequences, and 15% of these were observed just once. The ten biggest clones cover about 8.2% of the sample. The time point label for this specimen denotes: newly diagnosed GD, antithyroid drugs for less than 3 months. For both TCR sequencing and RNA sequencing, RNA was extracted from PBMCs in TRIzol.

The same sample was also used in a study of T cells in Graves' hyperthyroidism and ophthalmopathy.

Sequencing was performed on peripheral blood mononuclear cells (PBMCs), taken at new diagnosis, from a patient treated with antithyroid drugs. The receptors here all came from a woman between 40 and 55 years old with Graves disease. Donor details come from another sample of the same person, matched by shared clones.

This clonotype was recorded many times. The V and J genes are TRBV9 and TRBJ2-6, with D possibly being TRBD1 (6 bases). The CDR3 runs 18 residues. Germline CDR1 is SGDLS and CDR2 is YYNGEE. Between the trimmed V and J ends, which lost 3 bases and 1 base, there was a span of 17 bases. CDR3 region: CASSGGTNLRSGANVLTF. CDR3 sequence (DNA): TGTGCCAGCAGCGGGGGGACAAACCTTCGATCTGGGGCCAACGTCCTGACTTTC.

This clonotype was seen many times. The rearrangement joins TRBV12-3 or TRBV12-4 to TRBJ1-6; D not certain. The CDR3 loop spans 13 amino acids. Deletions cut 6 bases from V and 5 bases from J, with 8 bases between. The CDR3 DNA reads as TGTGCCAGCAGACGGAGCGATAATTCACCCCTCCACTTT. Translation: CASRRSDNSPLHF.

The rearrangement joins TRBV9 to TRBJ1-6; D perhaps matches TRBD1 (6 bases). Per germline, CDR1 SGDLS and CDR2 YYNGEE. The V end lost 7 bases, the J end lost 8 bases, and 19 bases lay between the germline ends. This CDR3 region has 15 residues. The chain's CDR3 is CASGGGTPTDSPLHF. The CDR3 nucleotides read TGTGCCAGCGGGGGGGGGACACCAACAGATTCACCCCTCCACTTT.

This clonotype showed up just a few times. The chain is built from TRBV10-3 and TRBJ2-6, with 8 nucleotides matching TRBD2. CDR1 ENHRY and CDR2 SYGVKD come from the germline V gene. After removal of 3 bases from V and 0 bases from J, the junction contained 10 bases not matched to a gene. The CDR3 totals 19 residues. In DNA form, the CDR3 reads TGTGCCATCAGTGACCTCTCTAGCGGGCCAACCTCTGGGGCCAACGTCCTGACTTTC. Encoded protein: CAISDLSSGPTSGANVLTF.

This clonotype was detected a few times. The chain links TRBV19 to TRBJ1-5, with D perhaps TRBD1 (6 bases). The germline gives CDR1 LNHDA, CDR2 SQIVND (reference sequence). There are 14 residues in the CDR3. Trimming left V 3 bases short and J 4 bases short, with 10 bases between. The CDR3 spells CASSISQGNQPQHF. CDR3 nucleotide sequence: TGTGCCAGTAGTATTTCGCAGGGGAATCAGCCCCAGCATTTT.

This clonotype has a count of ten or more. J is TRBJ2-1 and V is TRBV7-9; TRBD1 matches at 7 bases. This CDR3 comprises 17 residues. V was clipped by 4 bases and J by 3 bases; unmatched bases: 12. CDR1 and CDR2 from the germline V gene are SEHNR and FQNEAQ (reference sequence). CDR3 nucleotide sequence: TGTGCCAGCAGCTACCCCATGGGGGACAGAGTCTACAATGAGCAGTTCTTC. It translates to CASSYPMGDRVYNEQFF. The variable domain in full, completed from reference TRBV7-9 and TRBJ2-1, reads DTGVSQNPRHKITKRGQNVTFRCDPISEHNRLYWYRQTLGQGPEFLTYFQNEAQLEKSRLLSDRFSAERPKGSFSTLEIQRTEQGDSAMYLCASSYPMGDRVYNEQFFGPGTRLTVL.

This clonotype was seen ten or more times. The DNA for the CDR3 is TGTGCCAGCAGCGACCCTATAGCGGGAGAGGGCACAGATACGCAGTATTTT. Its protein product is CASSDPIAGEGTDTQYF. The genes are TRBV9 and TRBJ2-3, with 9 bases that match TRBD2. This CDR3 is 17 amino acids long. Germline V gene data show CDR1 as SGDLS and CDR2 as YYNGEE. J gave up 1 base and V 3 bases, and 9 bases lay outside the gene matches.

This clonotype was counted at least ten times. CDR3: CASSATSGITDTQYF. CDR3 nucleotide sequence: TGTGCCAGCAGTGCGACTAGCGGAATCACAGATACGCAGTATTTT. This chain connects TRBV12-3 or TRBV12-4 to TRBJ2-3; the match to TRBD2 covers 9 bases. This CDR3 spans 15 amino acids. V lost 5 bases to trimming and J lost 2 bases; unmatched junction nucleotides: 5.

This clonotype was found many times. J is TRBJ1-5 and V is TRBV19, with a tentative D call TRBD1 (5 bases). Germline V gene lookup returns CDR1 LNHDA and CDR2 SQIVND (reference sequence). The CDR3 length is 16 residues. Trimming cost V 4 bases and J 1 base, with 14 bases left between them. CDR3 sequence: CASSTILGVSNQPQHF. The CDR3 bases are TGTGCCAGTAGTACCATCTTAGGGGTCAGCAATCAGCCCCAGCATTTT.

This clonotype was detected many times. This sequence joins TRBV27 and TRBJ2-1; 9 bases line up with TRBD2. Germline CDR1 is MNHEY and CDR2 is SMNVEV (reference sequence). V trimming: 6 bases; J trimming: 6 bases; junction bases outside the gene matches: 9. The CDR3 contains 15 residues. CDR3 sequence (DNA): TGTGCCAGCAGGGAGGGTAGCGGGAGTTTCAATGAGCAGTTCTTC. Translation gives CASREGSGSFNEQFF.

A few counts support this clonotype. The V gene is TRBV19, the J gene TRBJ2-3; 11 nucleotides line up with TRBD2. Germline V CDR1 and CDR2: LNHDA, SQIVND (reference sequence). This CDR3 comprises 16 residues. J was trimmed by 0 bases and V by 1 base; bases with no gene match: 0. DNA for the CDR3: TGTGCCAGTAGTATAGGACTAGCGGGGAGCACAGATACGCAGTATTTT. It specifies CASSIGLAGSTDTQYF.

The CDR3 region is CASSPGSLAGGQETQYF. Here the CDR3 DNA reads TGCGCCAGCAGCCCCGGTTCCTTAGCGGGAGGTCAGGAGACCCAGTACTTC. V gene TRBV5-1 combines with J gene TRBJ2-5; 10 nucleotides match TRBD2. The J segment lost 5 bases and the V segment lost 4 bases, leaving 14 bases of the junction unmatched. CDR1 and CDR2 (germline): SGHRS, YFSETQ. The CDR3 contains 17 residues.

The table lists this clonotype with many counts. This chain joins TRBV7-2 and TRBJ2-3; TRBD1 is a possible D gene (6 bases). Germline V lookup: CDR1 SGHTA, CDR2 FQGNSA. The CDR3 consists of 16 residues. V gave up 1 base and J gave up 1 base, with 12 bases separating them. DNA for the CDR3: TGTGCCAGCAGCTTAGTTGGGGGCAGTGGCACAGATACGCAGTATTTT. Its translation is CASSLVGGSGTDTQYF.

In its sample, this clonotype was seen many times. The chain recombines TRBV11-2 with TRBJ1-1; D might be TRBD1 (5 bases). The CDR3 spans 14 residues. Trimming left V 0 bases short and J 5 bases short, with 10 bases between. Germline assignment: CDR1 SGHAT and CDR2 FQNNGV. CDR3 sequence (DNA): TGTGCCAGCAGCTTAGAGGGGGTCTGGACTGAAGCTTTCTTT. This gives the protein CASSLEGVWTEAFF.

Note on this clonotype: One base away lies a much larger clone, so this may be a sequencing read error. The genes are TRBV20-1 and TRBJ2-2, with TRBD2 as a possible D gene (6 bases). The CDR3 sequence is 15 residues long. Trimming removed 0 bases at V and 8 bases at J, with 16 bases between. The germline CDR1 and CDR2 sequences are DFQATT and SNEGSKA (reference sequence). CDR3 sequence: CSARDMGLRRGELFF. The DNA of the CDR3 is TGCAGTGCTAGAGACATGGGACTTAGAAGGGGGGAGCTGTTTTTT.

This clonotype was recorded a few times. The chain has TRBV6-1 and TRBJ2-7, with 8 bases lining up with TRBD2. The CDR3 totals 14 residues. The V gene's germline CDR1 is MNHNS and CDR2 SASEGT. V trimming: 4 bases; J trimming: 3 bases; junction bases outside the gene matches: 5. DNA for the CDR3: TGTGCCAGCAGTGTTAAGGGGACTAGCTACGAGCAGTACTTC. It translates to CASSVKGTSYEQYF.

This clonotype was seen repeatedly, ten times or more. CDR3 DNA: TGTGCCAGCAGGTACCGGACAGGGCCCTCTGGAAACACCATATATTTT. Translation gives CASRYRTGPSGNTIYF. V and J are TRBV12-3 or TRBV12-4 and TRBJ1-3; the match to TRBD1 covers 8 bases. The CDR3 spans 16 residues. V gave up 6 bases and J gave up 0 bases; unmatched junction bases: 7.

This clonotype was picked up many times. The J gene is TRBJ1-5, the V gene TRBV27; 10 positions match TRBD1. In germline, CDR1 is MNHEY, CDR2 SMNVEV (reference sequence). J was trimmed by 9 bases and V by 3 bases; bases with no gene match: 8. The CDR3 runs 15 residues. The CDR3 DNA is TGTGCCAGCAGTTTGATTGGACAGGGGGATTGGCCCCAGCATTTT. It encodes CASSLIGQGDWPQHF.

This clonotype was seen at least ten times. The chain uses TRBV2 and TRBJ1-2; 10 bases are a match to TRBD1. The germline gives CDR1 SNHLY, CDR2 FYNNEI. V shed 6 bases, J shed 7 bases, and the junction held 2 bases outside the gene matches. The CDR3 runs to 12 residues. CDR3 sequence: CASRGQGSGYTF. The CDR3 DNA reads TGTGCCAGCAGGGGACAGGGGTCTGGCTACACCTTC.

This clonotype occurred many times. The rearrangement joins TRBV18 to TRBJ2-2; 9 bases fit TRBD1. Trimming cost V 4 bases and J 4 bases; bases outside gene matches: 1. CDR1 and CDR2 (germline): KGHSH, LQKENI. CDR3 length equals 14 residues. The CDR3 DNA reads TGTGCCAGCTCACGGGACAGGGCCACCGGGGAGCTGTTTTTT. Protein sequence: CASSRDRATGELFF.

On this clonotype: A far larger clone is one nucleotide away, so this likely arose from a read error. The V gene is TRBV27, the J gene TRBJ2-5, with 9 bases aligning to TRBD1. Gene TRBJ2-1 matches the end of the DNA better, so the J call may be wrong. The CDR3 runs 15 residues. Germline CDR1 reads MNHEY; CDR2 reads SMNVEV (reference sequence). As DNA, the CDR3 is TGTGCCGGCAGTTCGGGACAGGGCGGATACAATGAGCAGTTCTTC. This codes for CAGSSGQGGYNEQFF.